Shown below are 26 T cell receptor beta chains from a single sample sequenced in a study of blood T cell repertoires in COVID-19. Sequencing was performed with immunoSEQ multiplex PCR; in TCRdb, only in-frame clones are kept and a portion is missing. The profile shows some 220,000 clones, 75% to 90% of them singletons. Specimen: peripheral blood. Source of these receptors: an older woman with COVID-19, enrolled during active disease.

The chain links TRBV21-1 to TRBJ1-1; the table's D gene call, TRBD1, was not cross checked with the DNA. TRBV21-1 is noted as a pseudogene. There are 17 residues in the CDR3. Here the CDR3 reads CASSKGDPTGKHTEAFF. As DNA, the CDR3 is TGTGCCAGCAGCAAAGGGGACCCGACAGGAAAGCACACTGAAGCTTTCTTT.

Regarding this clone: Distinct nucleotide sequences in the sample also encode this CDR3. This chain joins TRBV2 and TRBJ1-5; 8 bases agree with TRBD1. The CDR3 sequence is 14 residues long. With 5 bases clipped from V and 6 bases from J, the junction kept 6 bases outside the gene matches. CDR1 is SNHLY and CDR2 is FYNNEI in the germline V gene. DNA of the CDR3: TGTGCCAGCAGTTACGGACAGGGCCCTCAGCCCCAGCATTTT. As protein: CASSYGQGPQPQHF.

The CDR3 protein is CASSLGAPGLNQPQHF. CDR3 nucleotide sequence: TGTGCCAGCAGTTTGGGGGCGCCCGGGCTCAATCAGCCCCAGCATTTT. The V gene is TRBV27, the J gene TRBJ1-5, with a possible D match to TRBD1 (6 bases). V was clipped by 3 bases and J by 3 bases, with 15 bases between them. The CDR3 totals 16 residues. CDR1 MNHEY and CDR2 SMNVEV come from the germline V gene (reference sequence).

This clone occurred a few times. This chain's CDR3 is CASSAQQGLNSPLHF. CDR3 DNA sequence: TGTGCCAGCAGCGCCCAACAGGGGCTGAATTCACCCCTCCACTTT. The genes are TRBV9 and TRBJ1-6; 7 bases line up with TRBD1. This CDR3 has 15 residues. The trim removed 3 bases at V and 7 bases at J, leaving 7 bases unmatched. CDR1 and CDR2 from the germline V gene are SGDLS and YYNGEE.

This chain joins TRBV19 and TRBJ2-1, with 8 positions matching TRBD1. Germline V gives CDR1 LNHDA, CDR2 SQIVND (reference sequence). V lost 5 bases and J lost 5; bases outside the gene matches: 8. This CDR3 comprises 15 residues. CDR3 DNA sequence: TGTGCCAGTAGTTCGCCCGGGACAGGTAACAATGAGCAGTTCTTC. This sequence encodes CASSSPGTGNNEQFF.

This chain links TRBV7-8 with TRBJ2-1; tentative D call: TRBD1 (6 bases). The V gene's germline CDR1 is SGHVS and CDR2 FQNEAQ. Trimming took 5 bases from V and 8 from J, leaving 10 bases between them. The length of the CDR3 is 12 residues. CDR3 DNA: TGTGCCAGCAGCCCACAGGGAGATGAGCAGTTCTTC. Translating gives CASSPQGDEQFF.

The V and J genes are TRBV9 and TRBJ2-2, with TRBD1 matching 7 bases. The V and J ends lost 3 bases and 1 base, in that order; junction bases with no gene match: 18. Germline CDR1 SGDLS, CDR2 YYNGEE. CDR3 length equals 20 residues. In DNA, the CDR3 is TGTGCCAGCAGCGACGACCCCGAAGACAGGGCCCTCTTGAACACCGGGGAGCTGTTTTTT. Translated, it gives CASSDDPEDRALLNTGELFF.

This chain connects TRBV15 to TRBJ1-5, with unresolved D. Germline V gene lookup returns CDR1 LNHNV and CDR2 YYDKDF (reference sequence). The V gene lost 4 bases and the J gene lost 5 bases, with 12 bases spanning the gap. This CDR3 region has 14 residues. In DNA, the CDR3 is TGTGCCACCAGCACCTTCGTGAGGGATCAGCCCCAGCATTTT. It specifies CATSTFVRDQPQHF.

The chain links TRBV10-3 to TRBJ2-7; TRBD1 matches at 10 bases. Germline assignment: CDR1 ENHRY and CDR2 SYGVKD. The V segment lost 6 bases and the J segment 1 base; nucleotides outside the gene matches: 3. This CDR3 comprises 14 residues. The CDR3 nucleotides are TGTGCCATCAGAGGGACAGGGGTTTCCTACGAGCAGTACTTC. Translated, it gives CAIRGTGVSYEQYF.

This chain's CDR3 is CASSLQGAGNTEAFF. In nucleotides, the CDR3 is TGTGCCAGCAGCCTACAGGGGGCGGGGAACACTGAAGCTTTCTTT. The chain employs TRBV3-1 (or the pseudogene TRBV3-2) and TRBJ1-1; TRBD1 agrees at 9 bases. CDR1 is LGHDT, CDR2 YNNKEL, per germline (reference sequence). This CDR3 has 15 residues. Trimming cost V 4 bases and J 1 base; bases outside gene matches: 4.

This clone has just one count. The rearrangement links TRBV7-2 to TRBJ2-1, with 7 bases fitting TRBD2. The CDR3 loop spans 17 amino acids. CDR1 is SGHTA and CDR2 is FQGNSA in the germline V gene. Trimming removed 1 base from V and 4 bases from J; junction bases left unmatched: 10. CDR3 loop: CASSLVLASGLYNEQFF. In DNA, the CDR3 is TGTGCCAGCAGCTTAGTTTTGGCTAGCGGACTTTACAATGAGCAGTTCTTC.

The V call is TRBV20-1, the J call TRBJ2-7, with 11 bases aligning to TRBD2. CDR1 DFQATT and CDR2 SNEGSKA come from the germline V gene (reference sequence). Trimming at V came to 3 bases and at J to 6 bases, leaving 7 bases not matched to a gene. CDR3 size: 14 residues. The CDR3 loop reads CSASSSGRALEQYF. CDR3 sequence (DNA): TGCAGTGCTAGTAGTAGCGGGAGGGCCCTCGAGCAGTACTTC.

The rearrangement uses TRBV11-2 and TRBJ2-1, with 8 bases lining up with TRBD2. Germline trimming cut 5 bases from V and 13 bases from J; bases unmatched to any gene: 10. Germline CDR1 is SGHAT and CDR2 is FQNNGV. The CDR3 is made up of 13 amino acids. CDR3 residues: CASSPGGGANQFF. CDR3 DNA sequence: TGTGCCAGCAGCCCGGGAGGGGGGGCGAATCAGTTCTTC.

The chain uses TRBV7-9 and TRBJ2-7; D unclear. V was clipped by 5 bases and J by 9 bases, with 14 bases between them. Germline assignment: CDR1 SEHNR and CDR2 FQNEAQ (reference sequence). This CDR3 is built from 12 residues. The CDR3 coding sequence is TGTGCCAGCAGCCGTAATCCAGAAACGCAGTACTTC. This translates into CASSRNPETQYF.

This clone was detected only once. This chain uses TRBV19 with TRBJ1-5; maybe TRBD1 (5 bases). CDR1 is LNHDA, CDR2 SQIVND, per germline (reference sequence). The length of the CDR3 is 16 residues. Trimming stripped 6 bases from V and 0 bases from J, with 15 bases between. The CDR3 loop is CASSRGGAFSNQPQHF. The CDR3 DNA follows: TGTGCCAGTAGCCGCGGAGGGGCCTTTAGCAATCAGCCCCAGCATTTT.

The chain couples TRBV27 to TRBJ1-1; perhaps TRBD1 as D (5 bases). V was shortened by 3 bases and J by 9 bases, with 8 bases between the two germline ends. Germline CDR1 reads MNHEY; CDR2 reads SMNVEV (reference sequence). The CDR3 totals 11 residues. This CDR3 reads CASSFQGKAFF. The CDR3 bases are TGTGCCAGCAGTTTTCAGGGTAAAGCTTTCTTT.

The V call is TRBV19, the J call TRBJ1-2; 9 nucleotides line up with TRBD1. Germline V gives CDR1 LNHDA, CDR2 SQIVND (reference sequence). CDR3 length equals 17 residues. The V gene end was trimmed by 6 bases and the J gene end by 6 bases; junction bases not matched to a gene: 17. Written as DNA, the CDR3 is TGTGCCAGTAGATTTCCGGGACAGGGTGAGAATAGGAATGGCTACACCTTC. Translation gives CASRFPGQGENRNGYTF.

This clone was found a few times. The rearrangement uses TRBV2 and TRBJ2-2; TRBD2 matches 7 bases. V gave up 1 base and J gave up 6 bases; unmatched junction bases: 5. CDR1 is SNHLY and CDR2 is FYNNEI in the germline V gene. The CDR3 sequence is 15 residues long. CDR3 loop: CASSEGAGAAGELFF. The CDR3 nucleotides read TGTGCCAGCAGTGAAGGGGCGGGAGCGGCCGGGGAGCTGTTTTTT.

V and J are TRBV4-1 and TRBJ1-2; D not certain. The germline CDR1 and CDR2 sequences are MGHRA and YSYEKL. Deletions cut 4 bases from V and 2 bases from J, with 17 bases between. The CDR3 contains 16 residues. CDR3 residues: CASSPMPARQNYGYTF. In nucleotides, the CDR3 is TGCGCCAGCAGCCCCATGCCAGCCAGACAAAACTATGGCTACACCTTC.

The J gene is TRBJ1-5, the V gene TRBV6-6, with D tentatively TRBD1 (6 bases). Germline V gives CDR1 MNHNY, CDR2 SVGAGI (reference sequence). The CDR3 has 13 amino acids. Trimming pared 7 bases from V and 7 bases from J, leaving 14 bases between. The CDR3 protein is CASKQQGLQPQHF. The CDR3 DNA is TGTGCCAGCAAACAACAGGGCCTACAGCCCCAGCATTTT.

The chain is built from TRBV7-9 and TRBJ2-7; D is possibly TRBD1 (5 bases). Germline V gene data show CDR1 as SEHNR and CDR2 as FQNEAQ (reference sequence). V was clipped by 10 bases and J by 4 bases, with 17 bases between them. This CDR3 comprises 13 residues. The CDR3, as DNA: TGTGCCACCACCGGGCAGGGCCCTTACGAGCAGTACTTC. Protein: CATTGQGPYEQYF.

The CDR3 loop reads CASSFRQAVNEKLFF. The CDR3 bases are TGTGCCAGCAGCTTTCGGCAGGCAGTTAATGAAAAACTGTTTTTT. The V gene is TRBV7-9, the J gene TRBJ1-4; no firm D call. Trimming removed 3 bases at V and 4 bases at J, with 12 bases between. The germline V gene encodes CDR1 SEHNR and CDR2 FQNEAQ (reference sequence). This CDR3 has 15 residues. The whole variable domain, filled in from reference TRBV7-9 and TRBJ1-4, reads DTGVSQNPRHKITKRGQNVTFRCDPISEHNRLYWYRQTLGQGPEFLTYFQNEAQLEKSRLLSDRFSAERPKGSFSTLEIQRTEQGDSAMYLCASSFRQAVNEKLFFGSGTQLSVL.

The chain combines TRBV29-1 with TRBJ1-1; D remains unclear. Per the germline V gene, CDR1 is SQVTM and CDR2 is ANQGSEA. The CDR3 runs to 14 residues. V lost 0 bases, J lost 4 bases, and 12 bases lay in between. CDR3 in DNA: TGCAGCGTTGAAGATTTGGAGGGATCCACTGAAGCTTTCTTT. Its protein product is CSVEDLEGSTEAFF.

This clone was observed a single time. The chain couples TRBV4-2 to TRBJ1-5; 7 nucleotides match TRBD1. Per the germline V gene, CDR1 is LGHNA and CDR2 is YNFKEQ. This CDR3 is built from 16 residues. V shed 2 bases and J 3 bases; nucleotides not matched to a gene: 7. CDR3 bases: TGTGCCAGCAGCCAAAGGTACAGGGGCCACAATCAGCCCCAGCATTTT. Its protein is CASSQRYRGHNQPQHF.

The chain joins TRBV28 to TRBJ2-7; 8 bases map to TRBD2. Germline assignment: CDR1 MDHEN and CDR2 SYDVKM. CDR3 length: 16 residues. V dropped 7 bases and J dropped 3; count of bases not matched to a gene: 14. The chain's CDR3 is CASTVGGLELFYEQYF. CDR3 in DNA: TGTGCCAGCACCGTCGGGGGACTAGAACTCTTCTACGAGCAGTACTTC.

This chain joins TRBV7-8 and TRBJ2-7; D perhaps matches TRBD1 (5 bases). This CDR3 is built from 18 residues. V lost 4 bases, J lost 7 bases, and 29 bases lay in between. From germline, CDR1 is SGHVS and CDR2 FQNEAQ. Written as DNA, the CDR3 is TGTGCCAGCAGCTCCGACGCATATTTGCAGGGTAATTCGAGGGAGCAGTACTTC. Amino acid sequence: CASSSDAYLQGNSREQYF.